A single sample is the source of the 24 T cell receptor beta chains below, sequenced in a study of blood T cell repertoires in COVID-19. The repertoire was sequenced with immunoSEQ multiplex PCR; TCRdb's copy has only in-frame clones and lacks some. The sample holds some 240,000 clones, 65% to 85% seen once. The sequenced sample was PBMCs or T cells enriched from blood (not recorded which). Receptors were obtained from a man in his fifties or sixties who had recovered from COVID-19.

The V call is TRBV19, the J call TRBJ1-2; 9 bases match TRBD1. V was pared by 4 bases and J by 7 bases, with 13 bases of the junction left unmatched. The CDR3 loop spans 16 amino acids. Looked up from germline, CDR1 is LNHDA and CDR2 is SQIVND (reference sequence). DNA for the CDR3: TGTGCCAGTAGTACCCCACCGGGACAGGGATTAGGTGGCTACACCTTC. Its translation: CASSTPPGQGLGGYTF. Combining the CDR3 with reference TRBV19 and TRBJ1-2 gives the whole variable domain DGGITQSPKYLFRKEGQNVTLSCEQNLNHDAMYWYRQDPGQGLRLIYYSQIVNDFQKGDIAEGYSVSREKKESFPLTVTSAQKNPTAFYLCASSTPPGQGLGGYTFGSGTRLTVV.

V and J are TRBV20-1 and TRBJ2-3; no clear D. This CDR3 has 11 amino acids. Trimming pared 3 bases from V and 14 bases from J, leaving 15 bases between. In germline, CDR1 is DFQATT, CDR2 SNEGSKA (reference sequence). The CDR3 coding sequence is TGCAGTGCTAGTCTTCAGGCCAGTATGTATTTT. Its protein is CSASLQASMYF.

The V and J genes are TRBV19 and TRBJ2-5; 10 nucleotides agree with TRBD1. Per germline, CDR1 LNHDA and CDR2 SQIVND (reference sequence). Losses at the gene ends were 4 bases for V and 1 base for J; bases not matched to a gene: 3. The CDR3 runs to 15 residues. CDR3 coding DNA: TGTGCCAGTAGTAGGGACAGGGGATTCCAAGAGACCCAGTACTTC. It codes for CASSRDRGFQETQYF.

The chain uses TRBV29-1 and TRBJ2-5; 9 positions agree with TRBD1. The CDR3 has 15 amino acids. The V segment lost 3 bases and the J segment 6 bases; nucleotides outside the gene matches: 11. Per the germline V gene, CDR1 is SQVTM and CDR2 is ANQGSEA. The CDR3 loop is CSVEVGGTGSQTQYF. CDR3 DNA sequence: TGCAGCGTTGAGGTTGGAGGGACAGGGTCACAGACCCAGTACTTC.

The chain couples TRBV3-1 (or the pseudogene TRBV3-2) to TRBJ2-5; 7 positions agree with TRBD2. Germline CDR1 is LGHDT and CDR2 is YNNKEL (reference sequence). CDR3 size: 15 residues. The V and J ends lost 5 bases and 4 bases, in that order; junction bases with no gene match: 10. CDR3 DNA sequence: TGTGCCAGCAGCAAGAGAGGACTAGACCCAGAGACCCAGTACTTC. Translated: CASSKRGLDPETQYF.

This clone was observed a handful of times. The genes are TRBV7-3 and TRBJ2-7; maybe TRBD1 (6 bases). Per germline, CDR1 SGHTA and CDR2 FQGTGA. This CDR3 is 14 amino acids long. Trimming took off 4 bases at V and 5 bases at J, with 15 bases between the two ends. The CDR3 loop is CASSYRDKSNEQYF. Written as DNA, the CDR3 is TGTGCCAGCAGCTACCGGGACAAGTCCAACGAGCAGTACTTC.

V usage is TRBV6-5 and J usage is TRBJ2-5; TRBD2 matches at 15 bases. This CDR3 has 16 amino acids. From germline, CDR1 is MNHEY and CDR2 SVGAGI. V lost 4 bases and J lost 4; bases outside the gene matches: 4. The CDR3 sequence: CASSSGGLAGGETQYF. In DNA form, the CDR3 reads TGTGCCAGCAGTTCCGGGGGACTAGCGGGGGGAGAGACCCAGTACTTC.

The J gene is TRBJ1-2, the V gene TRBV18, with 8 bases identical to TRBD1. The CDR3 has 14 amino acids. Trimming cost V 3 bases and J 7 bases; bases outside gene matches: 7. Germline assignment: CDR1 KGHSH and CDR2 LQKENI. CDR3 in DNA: TGTGCCAGCTCACCGGGACAGGTCAGACGTGGCTACACCTTC. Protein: CASSPGQVRRGYTF.

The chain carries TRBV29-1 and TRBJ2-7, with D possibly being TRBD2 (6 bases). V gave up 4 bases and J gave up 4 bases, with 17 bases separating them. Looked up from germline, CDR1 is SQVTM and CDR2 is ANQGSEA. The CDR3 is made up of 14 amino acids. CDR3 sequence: CSVGGAGSRYEQYF. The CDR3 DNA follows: TGCAGCGTTGGAGGTGCGGGGAGCAGGTACGAGCAGTACTTC.

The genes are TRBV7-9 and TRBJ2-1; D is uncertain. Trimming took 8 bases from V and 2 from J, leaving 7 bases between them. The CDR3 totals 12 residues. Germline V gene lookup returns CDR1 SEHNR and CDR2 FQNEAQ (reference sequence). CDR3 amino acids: CASRAPYNEQFF. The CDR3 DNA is TGTGCCAGCCGAGCTCCCTACAATGAGCAGTTCTTC.

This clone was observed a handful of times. The chain's CDR3 is CASAEDRDYGYTF. The CDR3 DNA reads as TGCGCCAGCGCAGAGGACAGGGACTATGGCTACACCTTC. The gene calls are TRBV5-1 and TRBJ1-2; 8 bases line up with TRBD1. The germline V gene encodes CDR1 SGHRS and CDR2 YFSETQ. The junction had 5 bases not matched to a gene; V was cut back by 7 bases and J by 3 bases. The CDR3 is 13 residues long.

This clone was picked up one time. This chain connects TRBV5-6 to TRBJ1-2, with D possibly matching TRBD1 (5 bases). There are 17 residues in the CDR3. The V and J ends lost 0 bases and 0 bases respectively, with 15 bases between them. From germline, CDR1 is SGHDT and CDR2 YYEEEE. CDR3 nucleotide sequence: TGTGCCAGCAGCTTGGCCGGAGGGGTAGAGGCTAACTATGGCTACACCTTC. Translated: CASSLAGGVEANYGYTF. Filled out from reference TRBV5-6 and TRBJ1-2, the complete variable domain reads DAGVTQSPTHLIKTRGQQVTLRCSPKSGHDTVSWYQQALGQGPQFIFQYYEEEERQRGNFPDRFSGHQFPNYSSELNVNALLLGDSALYLCASSLAGGVEANYGYTFGSGTRLTVV.

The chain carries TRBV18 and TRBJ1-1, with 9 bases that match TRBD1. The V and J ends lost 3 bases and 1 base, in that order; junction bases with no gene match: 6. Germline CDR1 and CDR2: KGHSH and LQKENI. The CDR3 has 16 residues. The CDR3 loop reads CASSPRDRGKNTEAFF. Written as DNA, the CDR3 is TGTGCCAGCTCACCGAGAGACAGGGGGAAGAACACTGAAGCTTTCTTT.

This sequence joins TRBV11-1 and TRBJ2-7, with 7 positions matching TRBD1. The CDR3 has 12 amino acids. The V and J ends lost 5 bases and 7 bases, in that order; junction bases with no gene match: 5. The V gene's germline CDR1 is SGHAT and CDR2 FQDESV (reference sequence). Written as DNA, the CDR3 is TGTGCCAGCAGCCGGGACAGACGAGAGCAGTACTTC. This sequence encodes CASSRDRREQYF.

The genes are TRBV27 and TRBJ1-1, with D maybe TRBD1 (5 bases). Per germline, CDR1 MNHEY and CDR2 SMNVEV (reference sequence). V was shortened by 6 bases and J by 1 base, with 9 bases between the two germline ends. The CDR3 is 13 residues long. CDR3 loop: CASRVGQNTEAFF. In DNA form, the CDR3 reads TGTGCCAGCAGGGTGGGGCAGAACACTGAAGCTTTCTTT.

This chain's CDR3 is CASSRIAGGGYNEQFF. CDR3 bases: TGTGCCAGCAGCCGCATAGCGGGGGGTGGTTACAATGAGCAGTTCTTC. The rearrangement links TRBV11-1 to TRBJ2-1; 10 positions match TRBD2. V gave up 5 bases and J gave up 4 bases; unmatched junction bases: 8. Germline V gene data show CDR1 as SGHAT and CDR2 as FQDESV (reference sequence). This CDR3 has 16 residues.

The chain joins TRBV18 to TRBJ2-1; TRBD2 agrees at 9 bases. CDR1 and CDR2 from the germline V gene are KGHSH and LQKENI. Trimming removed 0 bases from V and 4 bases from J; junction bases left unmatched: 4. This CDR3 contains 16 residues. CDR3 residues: CASSPPGGGDYNEQFF. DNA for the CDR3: TGTGCCAGCTCACCACCGGGCGGGGGGGATTACAATGAGCAGTTCTTC.

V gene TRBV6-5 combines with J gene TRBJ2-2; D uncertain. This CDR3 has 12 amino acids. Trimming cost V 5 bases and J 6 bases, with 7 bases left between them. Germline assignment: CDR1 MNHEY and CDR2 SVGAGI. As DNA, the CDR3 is TGTGCCAGCAGTCTTGAGGCCGGGGAGCTGTTTTTT. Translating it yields CASSLEAGELFF.

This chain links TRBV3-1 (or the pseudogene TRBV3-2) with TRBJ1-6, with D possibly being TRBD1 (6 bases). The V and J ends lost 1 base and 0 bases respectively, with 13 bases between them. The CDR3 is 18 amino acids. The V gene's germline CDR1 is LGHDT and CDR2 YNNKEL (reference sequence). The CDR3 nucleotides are TGTGCCAGCAGCCAAGGGACAGTCAAGTCCTCCTATAATTCACCCCTCCACTTT. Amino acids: CASSQGTVKSSYNSPLHF.

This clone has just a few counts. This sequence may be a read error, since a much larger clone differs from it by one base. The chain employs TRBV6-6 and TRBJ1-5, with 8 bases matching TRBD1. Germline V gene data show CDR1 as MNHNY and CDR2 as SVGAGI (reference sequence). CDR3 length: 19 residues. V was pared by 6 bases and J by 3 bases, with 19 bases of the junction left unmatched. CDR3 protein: CASSRNRGSGVGANQPQHF. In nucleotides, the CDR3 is TGTGCCAGCAGCCGAAACAGGGGGTCGGGGGTAGGGGCCAATCAGCCCCAGCATTTT.

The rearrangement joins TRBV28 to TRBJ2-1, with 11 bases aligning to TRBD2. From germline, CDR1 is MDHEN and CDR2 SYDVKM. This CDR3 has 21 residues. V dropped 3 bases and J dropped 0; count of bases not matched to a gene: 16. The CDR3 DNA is TGTGCCAGCAGTTTCCCACCGGGACTAGCGGACCTTACGAGCTCCTACAATGAGCAGTTCTTC. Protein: CASSFPPGLADLTSSYNEQFF.

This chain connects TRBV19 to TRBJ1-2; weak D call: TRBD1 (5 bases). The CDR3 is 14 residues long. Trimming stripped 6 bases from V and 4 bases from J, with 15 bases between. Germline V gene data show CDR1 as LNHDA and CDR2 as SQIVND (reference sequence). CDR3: CASSLGGLLYGYTF. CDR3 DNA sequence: TGTGCCAGTAGCTTGGGGGGTTTGCTCTATGGCTACACCTTC.

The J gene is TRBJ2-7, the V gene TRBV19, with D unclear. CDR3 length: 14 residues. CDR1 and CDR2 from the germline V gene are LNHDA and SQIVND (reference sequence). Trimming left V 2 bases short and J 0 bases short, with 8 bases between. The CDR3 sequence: CASSIYPGSYEQYF. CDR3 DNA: TGTGCCAGTAGTATATATCCAGGCTCCTACGAGCAGTACTTC.

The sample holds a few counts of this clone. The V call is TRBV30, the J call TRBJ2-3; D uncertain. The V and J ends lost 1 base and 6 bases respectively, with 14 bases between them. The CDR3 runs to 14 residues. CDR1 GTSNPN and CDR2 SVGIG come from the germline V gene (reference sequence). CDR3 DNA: TGTGCCTGGAGTGGAGGTCACAACCTCGATACGCAGTATTTT. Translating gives CAWSGGHNLDTQYF.